Presented here are 14 T cell receptor beta chains from one specimen sequenced in a study of CD8+CD57+ T cells in acquired aplastic anemia. Template material for TCR beta VDJ and CDR3 profiling consisted of genomic DNA. TCRdb used MiXCR to reprocess the reads, holding one entry per CDR3 protein. Of about 190,000 distinct CDR3 sequences listed, less than 65% are singletons. The specimen sequenced was sorted CD4+, CD8+, or CD8+CD57+ T cells (not recorded which) from PBMCs. Source of these receptors: a human donor in good health, serving as a control.

The gene calls are TRBV10-2 and TRBJ2-1, with TRBD1 identical over 7 bases. CDR1 and CDR2 (germline): WSHSY, SAAADI. Trimming took 4 bases from V and 5 from J; bases not matched to a gene: 11. The length of the CDR3 is 16 residues. CDR3 bases: TGCGCCAGCAGTGTTAGTCTAGGGGGCGCGAACAATGAGCAGTTCTTC. Its protein product is CASSVSLGGANNEQFF.

The CDR3 DNA is TGTGCCACCAGTGACCCCTTGAAGGAGCAGTTCTTC. Amino acid sequence: CATSDPLKEQFF. The V call is TRBV24-1, the J call TRBJ2-1; D gene unclear. The CDR3 sequence is 12 residues long. Trimming removed 4 bases at V and 10 bases at J, with 10 bases between. Germline V gives CDR1 KGHDR, CDR2 SFDVKD.

Concerning this clonotype itself: Germline is not matched at one junction end, which may reflect a read error. The chain has TRBV20-1 and TRBJ2-3, with 11 bases fitting TRBD2. Germline V gene data show CDR1 as DFQATT and CDR2 as SNEGSKA (reference sequence). CDR3 length equals 13 residues. CDR3: CSGSGGATDTQYF. The CDR3 DNA reads TGTAGTGGTAGCGGGGGGGCCACAGATACGCAGTATTTT.

The rearrangement joins TRBV12-3 or TRBV12-4 to TRBJ1-1; D not resolved. This CDR3 region has 13 residues. Between the trimmed V and J ends, which lost 5 bases and 1 base, there was a span of 8 bases. CDR3 sequence: CASSPPKNTEAFF. DNA of the CDR3: TGTGCCAGCAGTCCCCCAAAGAACACTGAAGCTTTCTTT.

This sequence joins TRBV4-1 and TRBJ2-1, with 12 positions matching TRBD2. The CDR3 has 14 amino acids. Germline values: CDR1 MGHRA, CDR2 YSYEKL. The ends lost 4 bases at V and 12 bases at J; junction bases unmatched: 7. This chain's CDR3 is CASSPQGLAGGQFF. As DNA, the CDR3 is TGCGCCAGCAGCCCACAGGGACTAGCGGGCGGGCAGTTCTTC.

The chain links TRBV20-1 to TRBJ2-7; TRBD1 or TRBD2 may be the D gene (5 bases each). V lost 3 bases and J lost 4, with 19 bases in between. Germline-derived CDR1 and CDR2 are DFQATT and SNEGSKA (reference sequence). The length of the CDR3 is 15 residues. CDR3 in amino acids: CSASRLGVLDYEQYF. The CDR3 region has the DNA TGCAGTGCTAGCCGTCTGGGGGTTTTGGATTACGAGCAGTACTTC.

Many counts were recorded for this clonotype. This sequence joins TRBV4-3 and TRBJ2-3, with D maybe TRBD2 (7 bases). This CDR3 is built from 15 residues. CDR1 and CDR2 (germline): LGHNA, YSLEER. The V and J ends lost 1 base and 5 bases respectively, with 13 bases between them. The CDR3 DNA sequence: TGCGCCAGCAGCCAAGCGGGGGGCCTGGGAGATACGCAGTATTTT. Translation gives CASSQAGGLGDTQYF.

This clonotype showed up just a few times. The CDR3 spells CSATSGGLFPFLYF. In nucleotides, the CDR3 is TGCAGTGCAACTAGCGGGGGCCTATTCCCGTTCCTGTACTTC. The chain employs TRBV20-1 and TRBJ2-7; 11 bases match TRBD2. The V gene's germline CDR1 is DFQATT and CDR2 SNEGSKA (reference sequence). V gave up 6 bases and J gave up 12 bases; unmatched junction bases: 16. CDR3 length: 14 amino acids.

Note on this clonotype: The junction and the germline gene differ at one end; a read error may be behind it. The chain recombines TRBV5-1 with TRBJ2-7; TRBD1 aligns across 8 bases. Germline CDR1 is SGHRS and CDR2 is YFSETQ. This CDR3 contains 15 residues. In nucleotides, the CDR3 is TGTGCCAGCTCTGCAGGACAGGGTGGTTCCTACGAGCAGTACTTC. It is translated as CASSAGQGGSYEQYF.

This rearrangement joins TRBV24-1 to TRBJ1-5, with 8 bases aligning to TRBD1. This CDR3 contains 12 residues. V trimming: 9 bases; J trimming: 4 bases; junction bases outside the gene matches: 1. The V gene's germline CDR1 is KGHDR and CDR2 SFDVKD. This CDR3 reads CATGQGNQPQHF. CDR3 in DNA: TGTGCCACCGGACAGGGTAATCAGCCCCAGCATTTT.

Many counts were recorded for this clonotype. The gene calls are TRBV5-1 and TRBJ1-4, with TRBD1 matching 11 bases. Germline loops: CDR1 SGHRS, CDR2 YFSETQ. V was clipped by 1 base and J by 15 bases; unmatched bases: 8. The CDR3 extends over 14 amino acids. The CDR3, as DNA: TGCGCCAGCAGCTTGAGGGGACAGGGGGATCCGTTGTTTTTT. Protein product: CASSLRGQGDPLFF.

The chain carries TRBV24-1 and TRBJ1-2, with 8 bases fitting TRBD1. Germline loops: CDR1 KGHDR, CDR2 SFDVKD. With 6 bases clipped from V and 5 bases from J, the junction kept 7 bases outside the gene matches. The CDR3 is 14 residues long. The CDR3 reads CATSPTGDWYGYTF. The CDR3 DNA reads as TGTGCCACCAGTCCGACAGGGGATTGGTATGGCTACACCTTC.

The chain links TRBV7-9 to TRBJ1-6; the D gene is possibly TRBD1 (5 bases). V was trimmed by 4 bases and J by 7 bases, leaving 11 bases between them. The germline CDR1 and CDR2 sequences are SEHNR and FQNEAQ (reference sequence). This CDR3 comprises 14 residues. CDR3 sequence: CASSWGGVNSPLHF. The DNA for the CDR3 is TGTGCCAGCAGCTGGGGAGGGGTCAATTCACCCCTCCACTTT. Combining the CDR3 with reference TRBV7-9 and TRBJ1-6 gives the whole variable domain DTGVSQNPRHKITKRGQNVTFRCDPISEHNRLYWYRQTLGQGPEFLTYFQNEAQLEKSRLLSDRFSAERPKGSFSTLEIQRTEQGDSAMYLCASSWGGVNSPLHFGNGTRLTVT.

The V and J genes are TRBV5-1 and TRBJ1-5, with D possibly matching TRBD1 (5 bases). The CDR3 sequence is 13 residues long. The V gene's germline CDR1 is SGHRS and CDR2 YFSETQ. V was trimmed by 4 bases and J by 9 bases, leaving 14 bases between them. CDR3 protein: CASSEDGGRPQHF. CDR3 nucleotides: TGCGCCAGCAGCGAGGACGGGGGTCGGCCCCAGCATTTT.